The present T cell receptor beta chain was sequenced within a study of T cell responses to AZD1222 COVID-19 vaccine. General study results and limits: Nearly half of spike-specific TCRs reportedly target unmutated variant regions.

The ends were cut back, 11 bases at V and 1 base at J, with 20 bases in the middle. Germline V gene lookup returns CDR1 SNHLY and CDR2 FYNNEI. CDR3 size: 16 residues. Data came from immunoSEQ multiplex PCR; TCRdb stores just in-frame clones and leaves some out. Of roughly 120,000 clones in the sample, approximately 83% were seen once. A note on this clone: The antigen remains undetermined.

This material consisted of peripheral blood, taken on day 0 of AZD1222 vaccination. This clonotype was sampled from an adult in good health. The chain combines TRBV2 with TRBJ2-2; no clear D. The chain's CDR3 is CAALGRRAWNTGELFF. The CDR3 bases are TGTGCCGCACTTGGACGGCGAGCCTGGAACACCGGGGAGCTGTTTTTT. Looking up the rest from reference TRBV2 and TRBJ2-2 gives the full variable domain: EPEVTQTPSHQVTQMGQEVILRCVPISNHLYFYWYRQILGQKVEFLVSFYNNEISEKSEIFDDQFSVERPDGSNFTLKIRSTKLEDSAMYFCAALGRRAWNTGELFFGEGSRLTVL.